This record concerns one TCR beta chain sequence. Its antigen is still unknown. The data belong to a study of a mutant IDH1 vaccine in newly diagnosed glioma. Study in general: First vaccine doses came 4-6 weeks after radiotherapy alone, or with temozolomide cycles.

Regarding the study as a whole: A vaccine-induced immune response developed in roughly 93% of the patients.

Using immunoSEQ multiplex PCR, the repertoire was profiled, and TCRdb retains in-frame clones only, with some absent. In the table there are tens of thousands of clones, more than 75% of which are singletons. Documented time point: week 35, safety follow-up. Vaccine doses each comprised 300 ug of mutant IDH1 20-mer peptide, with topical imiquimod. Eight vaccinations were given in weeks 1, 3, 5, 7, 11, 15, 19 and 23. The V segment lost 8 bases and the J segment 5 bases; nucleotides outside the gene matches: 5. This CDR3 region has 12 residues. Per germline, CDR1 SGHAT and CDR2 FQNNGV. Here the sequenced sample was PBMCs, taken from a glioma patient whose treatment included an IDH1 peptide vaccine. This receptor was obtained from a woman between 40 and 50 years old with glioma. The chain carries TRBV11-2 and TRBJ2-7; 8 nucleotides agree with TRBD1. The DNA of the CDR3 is TGTGCCAGCGGACAGGGAGGCGACGAGCAGTACTTC. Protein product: CASGQGGDEQYF.